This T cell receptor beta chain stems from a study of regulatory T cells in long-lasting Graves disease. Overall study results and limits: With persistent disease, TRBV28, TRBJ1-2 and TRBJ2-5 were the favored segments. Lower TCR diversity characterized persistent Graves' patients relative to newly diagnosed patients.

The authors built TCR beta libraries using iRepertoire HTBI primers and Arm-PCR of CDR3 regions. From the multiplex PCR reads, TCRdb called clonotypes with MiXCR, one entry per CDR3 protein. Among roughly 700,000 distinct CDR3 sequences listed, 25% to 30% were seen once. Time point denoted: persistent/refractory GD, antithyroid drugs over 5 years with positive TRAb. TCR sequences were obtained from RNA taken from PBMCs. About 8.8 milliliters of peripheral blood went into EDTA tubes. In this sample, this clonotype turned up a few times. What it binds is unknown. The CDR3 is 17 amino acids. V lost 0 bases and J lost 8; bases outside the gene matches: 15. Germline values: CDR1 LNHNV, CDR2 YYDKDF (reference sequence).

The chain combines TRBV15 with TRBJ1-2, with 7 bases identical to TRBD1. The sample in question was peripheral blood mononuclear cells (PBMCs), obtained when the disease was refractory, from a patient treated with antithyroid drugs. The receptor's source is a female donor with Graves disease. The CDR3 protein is CATSRDTPVGRGYGYTF. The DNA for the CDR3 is TGTGCCACCAGCAGAGATACCCCTGTCGGCAGGGGGTACGGCTACACCTTC.